Listed below are T cell receptor beta chains from one sample, sequenced in a study of regulatory T cells in long-lasting Graves disease. Each CDR3 protein is one row after TCRdb ran MiXCR on the multiplex PCR reads. The sample records about 430,000 distinct CDR3 sequences, over 20% being singletons. The sequenced sample was peripheral blood mononuclear cells (PBMCs), obtained when the disease was refractory, from a patient treated with antithyroid drugs. These receptor sequences come from a female donor with Graves disease. Each CDR3 is given with its conserved first and last residue.

>TRBJ1-2|TRBV18
CASSPPGDTYYTF
>TRBJ2-3|TRBV2
CASSDQGTGATDTQYF
>TRBJ2-2|TRBV19
CASRMIWDRESGELFF
>TRBJ2-6|TRBV2
CASAGRDGANVLTF
>TRBJ2-1|TRBV3-1
CASSHPQGLSYNEQFF
>TRBJ1-5|TRBV15
CATSRDTVQPQHF
>TRBJ2-3|TRBV6-2/TRBV6-3
CASSSQLGHPGTDTQYF
>TRBJ2-7|TRBV11-2
CASSLRAYEQYF
>TRBJ2-7|TRBV11-2
CASSPPTGKLSYEQYF
>TRBJ1-5|TRBV4-1
CASSQPQGNQPQHF
>TRBJ2-2|TRBV27
CASQGYGTGNTGELFF
>TRBJ2-4|TRBV28
CASRSRDGDIQYF
>TRBJ2-6|TRBV9
CASSVGQGFAGANVLTF
>TRBJ1-2|TRBV7-3
CASSLTRDDYGYTF
>TRBJ2-7|TRBV15
CATSRDSGIYEQYF
>TRBJ2-2|TRBV5-7
CASSAGPPPPVTGELFF
>TRBJ2-7|TRBV7-8
CASSPRTGGKEQYF
>TRBJ2-7|TRBV20-1
CSARRGTGNSYEQYF
>TRBJ1-2|TRBV10-3
CAITRQDNYGYTF
>TRBJ2-1|TRBV24-1
CATSDSTIAGGTHNEQFF
>TRBJ2-5|TRBV20-1
CSARGWSENRRETQYF
>TRBJ2-7|TRBV7-4
CASSFLLVYEQYF
>TRBJ2-7|TRBV20-1
CSARDIGTSREQYF
>TRBJ2-7|TRBV20-1
CSASWLAGGSSREQYF
>TRBJ2-7|TRBV7-6
CASSGGGGGKFHEQYF
>TRBJ2-5|TRBV29-1
CSANNPGLAVQETQYF